The rows below give T cell receptor beta chains drawn from one sample of a study of Ad26.COV2.S vaccination and SARS-CoV-2 variants. Clones were sequenced by immunoSEQ multiplex PCR, and TCRdb holds only the in-frame ones, with some missing. The repertoire has roughly 350,000 clones, around 89% of them found once; the top ten carry about 6.4%. The specimen comprised peripheral blood, sampled in a trial of Ad26.COV2.S vaccine versus placebo. The receptors here all came from a person between 18 and 60 years old who received the Ad26.COV2.S COVID-19 vaccine or a placebo. Each CDR3 is given with its conserved first and last residue. D genes are given only for firm matches. Size tells how often a clone was seen (once, few, many) or the class of an expanded clone, and some rows leave it out.

J	V	D	size	CDR3	DNA
TRBJ1-1	TRBV5-1	TRBD1	NA	CASGQGKAEAFF	TGCGCCAGCGGACAGGGGAAAGCTGAAGCTTTCTTT
TRBJ2-2	TRBV7-2	NA	NA	CASSLTGELFF	TGTGCCAGCAGCTTAACGGGGGAGCTGTTTTTT
TRBJ2-1	TRBV5-1	NA	once	CASIVDPGNEQFF	TGCGCCAGCATTGTTGATCCTGGGAATGAGCAGTTCTTC
TRBJ2-7	TRBV27	TRBD2	NA	CASSLPGGTYEQYF	TGTGCCAGCAGTTTGCCGGGAGGCACCTACGAGCAGTACTTC
TRBJ1-1	TRBV29-1	NA	NA	CSVGVLTEAFF	TGCAGCGTTGGGGTCCTTACTGAAGCTTTCTTT
TRBJ1-3	TRBV4-1	NA	NA	CASSQDGISGNTIYF	TGCGCCAGCAGCCAAGACGGAATCTCTGGAAACACCATATATTTT
TRBJ2-1	TRBV2	TRBD2	NA	CASSQGLAIQDNEQFF	TGTGCCAGCAGTCAGGGACTAGCGATACAGGACAATGAGCAGTTCTTC
TRBJ1-5	TRBV5-1	TRBD1	NA	CASRLGQASNQPQHF	TGCGCCAGCAGACTTGGACAGGCTAGCAATCAGCCCCAGCATTTT
TRBJ2-5	TRBV21-1	NA	NA	CASSNGAKGAETQYF	TGTGCCAGCAGCAACGGGGCCAAGGGGGCAGAGACCCAGTACTTC
TRBJ2-3	TRBV19	TRBD2	NA	CASSIGLAGRDTQYF	TGTGCCAGTAGTATCGGACTAGCGGGAAGAGATACGCAGTATTTT
TRBJ1-1	TRBV9	NA	NA	CASSVGGRTEAFF	TGTGCCAGCAGCGTAGGGGGTCGCACTGAAGCTTTCTTT
TRBJ1-2	TRBV9	NA	NA	CASSVVGGTNYGYTF	TGTGCCAGCAGCGTAGTCGGGGGTACTAACTATGGCTACACCTTC
TRBJ1-5	TRBV19	NA	NA	CASSIEGIGNQPQHF	TGTGCCAGTAGTATAGAGGGGATTGGGAATCAGCCCCAGCATTTT
TRBJ2-7	TRBV6-2/TRBV6-3	TRBD1	NA	CASSYWVGQGEDEQYF	TGTGCCAGCAGTTACTGGGTTGGACAGGGAGAGGACGAGCAGTACTTC
TRBJ2-6	TRBV7-2	NA	NA	CASNLGGLGGANVLTF	TGTGCCAGCAACTTAGGAGGGTTGGGAGGGGCCAACGTCCTGACTTTC
TRBJ2-3	TRBV7-3	NA	NA	CASSLNPWTSTDTQYF	TGTGCCAGCAGCTTAAACCCTTGGACTAGCACAGATACGCAGTATTTT
TRBJ2-2	TRBV9	TRBD1	NA	CASSAYRGQNTGELFF	TGTGCCAGCAGCGCTTACAGGGGGCAGAACACCGGGGAGCTGTTTTTT
TRBJ1-2	TRBV6-5	TRBD1	NA	CASYRWTGVFLGYTF	TGTGCCAGTTACCGTTGGACAGGGGTTTTCCTCGGCTACACCTTC
TRBJ1-2	TRBV7-2	NA	NA	CASSPTNQGGGYTF	TGTGCCAGCAGCCCCACCAACCAAGGTGGTGGCTACACCTTC
TRBJ2-5	TRBV11-2	NA	NA	CASSLASGTETQYF	TGTGCCAGCAGCTTAGCTTCCGGGACAGAGACCCAGTACTTC
TRBJ2-1	TRBV5-1	NA	NA	CASSSLPPTETVNEQFF	TGCGCCAGCAGCTCCCTCCCACCCACGGAGACGGTCAATGAGCAGTTCTTC
TRBJ2-1	TRBV6-4	NA	NA	CASSAAGYSYEQFF	TGTGCCAGCAGCGCGGCAGGGTATTCCTATGAGCAGTTCTTC
TRBJ1-5	TRBV15	TRBD1	few	CATSMGGQGPHQPQHF	TGTGCCACCAGCATGGGGGGACAGGGGCCGCATCAGCCCCAGCATTTT
TRBJ1-2	TRBV7-2	NA	NA	CASSSQGTNYGYTF	TGTGCCAGCAGCTCCCAGGGAACTAACTATGGCTACACCTTC
TRBJ2-7	TRBV5-4	TRBD1	NA	CASSLDRAEQYF	TGTGCCAGCAGTCTGGACAGGGCCGAGCAGTACTTC
TRBJ2-5	TRBV7-2	NA	NA	CASSPSPGETQYF	TGTGCCAGCAGCCCCTCCCCCGGTGAGACCCAGTACTTC
TRBJ1-5	TRBV2	NA	NA	CASTEEFNQPQHF	TGTGCCAGCACCGAGGAGTTCAATCAGCCCCAGCATTTT
TRBJ1-6	TRBV10-3	NA	NA	CAISGNRDNSPLHF	TGTGCCATCAGTGGGAACAGGGATAATTCACCCCTCCACTTT
TRBJ2-7	TRBV12-5	TRBD1	NA	CASGLTRTGGPSYEQYF	TGTGCTAGTGGTTTGACCCGGACAGGGGGGCCCTCCTACGAGCAGTACTTC
TRBJ2-3	TRBV4-3	NA	NA	CASSQDRLASDTQYF	TGCGCCAGCAGCCAAGATCGTCTAGCATCAGATACGCAGTATTTT
TRBJ2-2	TRBV28	TRBD1	NA	CASRTTPYRGRGTGELFF	TGTGCCAGCAGAACAACGCCCTACAGGGGGCGCGGAACCGGGGAGCTGTTTTTT
TRBJ1-2	TRBV6-1	NA	NA	CASTKGRNYGYTF	TGTGCCAGCACCAAAGGACGGAACTATGGCTACACCTTC
TRBJ2-7	TRBV14	NA	once	CASSQEGSYPYEQYF	TGTGCCAGCAGCCAAGAGGGGTCCTATCCCTACGAGCAGTACTTC
TRBJ2-3	TRBV20-1	NA	NA	CSAGTDTQYF	TGCAGTGCCGGCACAGATACGCAGTATTTT
TRBJ1-1	TRBV13	NA	few	CASSRVAFF	TGTGCCAGCAGCCGGGTTGCTTTCTTT
TRBJ1-2	TRBV28	NA	NA	CASSLRGGLGYTF	TGTGCCAGCAGTTTACGTGGGGGCCTGGGCTACACCTTC
TRBJ1-1	TRBV7-2	TRBD1	NA	CASSLRQGKTEAFF	TGTGCCAGCAGCTTAAGACAGGGTAAGACTGAAGCTTTCTTT
TRBJ2-1	TRBV5-6	TRBD2	NA	CASHGVGGAYNEQFF	TGTGCCAGCCACGGAGTTGGGGGGGCCTACAATGAGCAGTTCTTC
TRBJ2-1	TRBV11-2	NA	NA	CASSLGAGNPNEQFF	TGTGCCAGCAGCTTAGGGGCGGGGAACCCCAATGAGCAGTTCTTC
TRBJ2-6	TRBV19	TRBD1	NA	CASRGTGLVSGANVLTF	TGTGCCAGTAGGGGGACAGGACTGGTCTCTGGGGCCAACGTCCTGACTTTC
TRBJ2-7	TRBV14	TRBD2	NA	CASSQGGVWLSYEQYF	TGTGCCAGCAGCCAGGGGGGGGTCTGGCTCTCCTACGAGCAGTACTTC
TRBJ2-1	TRBV9	NA	NA	CASSASYTGNNEQFF	TGTGCCAGCAGCGCATCCTATACAGGGAATAATGAGCAGTTCTTC
TRBJ1-4	TRBV5-1	NA	NA	CASSLAPEDEKLFF	TGCGCCAGCAGCTTAGCCCCAGAAGATGAAAAACTGTTTTTT
TRBJ1-3	TRBV28	NA	NA	CASSASDRIRNTIYF	TGTGCCAGCAGTGCCTCGGACAGAATCAGAAACACCATATATTTT
TRBJ2-2	TRBV7-3	NA	once	CASSLMSGNGELFF	TGTGCCAGCAGCTTAATGTCGGGGAACGGGGAGCTGTTTTTT